This TCR beta chain was obtained from a study of molecular identifiers for immune sequencing clone quantification. TCRdb called the PCR reads again in MiXCR, with one record for every CDR3 protein. This sample has 85,000 to 95,000 distinct CDR3 sequences; roughly 19% occur once, and the top ten carry around 0.88%. Germline V gene lookup returns CDR1 SGHAT and CDR2 FQNNGV. V lost 2 bases and J 4 bases, leaving 5 bases between the germline ends. CDR3 length: 12 residues. In this sample, this clonotype turned up many times. J is TRBJ1-1 and V is TRBV11-2; no firm D call. This receptor was identified in a human donor in good health. Some libraries in this study had Jurkat cell RNA spiked in. Sequences were obtained from naive CD8+ T cells from blood, with Jurkat cell RNA spiked in. Subset in this sample: FACS-sorted CD8+CD4-CCR7+CD45RA+ naive T cells. The CDR3 sequence is CASSLIGTEAFF. DNA for the CDR3: TGTGCCAGCAGCTTAATTGGCACTGAAGCTTTCTTT.